The clone carrying this T cell receptor (beta chain) was detected ten times or more. The CDR3 length is 12 residues. V lost 4 bases to trimming and J lost 2 bases, with 9 bases between them. Germline CDR1 SQVTM, CDR2 ANQGSEA. Every patient underwent thyroid surgery untreated. The data originate from a study of metastatic and nonmetastatic thyroid tumors. Overall study context: Repertoires from blood and tumor or nodule tissue of malignant and benign thyroid patients were compared.

TCRdb re-called the PCR reads with MiXCR. The sample has 70,000 or so clones, 12% to 15% seen once; the top ten hold approximately 7%. The chain links TRBV29-1 to TRBJ2-7; a possible D gene is TRBD2 (6 bases). The TCR sequence derives from a male donor with papillary thyroid cancer or a benign thyroid nodule (not recorded which). Some clones in this sample may be carry-over from other donors' samples. Input material: blood. The CDR3: CSVVRGTYEQYF. The CDR3 DNA sequence: TGCAGCGTTGTGCGGGGAACCTACGAGCAGTACTTC.